These 9 T cell receptor beta chains were sequenced from one sample in a study of T cell responses to AZD1222 COVID-19 vaccine. TCRdb's copy holds only in-frame clones and misses some; the assay was immunoSEQ multiplex PCR. The sample holds around 69,000 clones, nearly 90% seen once. Material: peripheral blood, obtained on day 0 of AZD1222 vaccination. These receptors were obtained from an adult in good health.

The chain combines TRBV12-3 or TRBV12-4 with TRBJ2-7, with D unresolved. Trimming left V 6 bases short and J 3 bases short, with 6 bases between. The CDR3 totals 11 residues. DNA for the CDR3: TGTGCCAGCAGCTCGCTCTACGAGCAGTACGTC. The encoded protein is CASSSLYEQYV.

V and J are TRBV3-1 (or the pseudogene TRBV3-2) and TRBJ1-1, with 11 bases that match TRBD1. Germline CDR1 is LGHDT and CDR2 is YNNKEL (reference sequence). CDR3 length equals 13 residues. J lost 13 bases, V lost 2 bases, and 6 bases had no gene match. Written as DNA, the CDR3 is TGTGCCAGCAGCCAAACACCGGGACAGGGGGGTTTCTTT. It encodes CASSQTPGQGGFF.

J is TRBJ2-7 and V is TRBV10-3; D call uncertain. Germline lookup yields CDR1 ENHRY and CDR2 SYGVKD. CDR3 length: 10 amino acids. V lost 8 bases and J lost 2, with 4 bases in between. The CDR3 DNA sequence: TGTGCCATCGCCACCTACGAGCAGTACTTC. As protein: CAIATYEQYF.

This chain links TRBV4-2 with TRBJ1-1; 7 bases align to TRBD1. Per the germline V gene, CDR1 is LGHNA and CDR2 is YNFKEQ. The CDR3 totals 15 residues. V lost 1 base, J lost 4 bases, and 6 bases stayed unmatched. The CDR3 sequence: CASSQGTGVGTEAFF. As DNA, the CDR3 is TGTGCCAGCAGCCAAGGAACAGGGGTAGGCACTGAAGCTTTCTTT.

The rearrangement links TRBV9 to TRBJ2-1, with 8 bases fitting TRBD2. With V trimmed by 0 bases and J by 7 bases, 9 bases remained unmatched. CDR3 length: 16 residues. Germline V lookup: CDR1 SGDLS, CDR2 YYNGEE. Here the CDR3 reads CASSVGGGAGDNEQFF. The CDR3 nucleotides are TGTGCCAGCAGCGTAGGAGGTGGAGCGGGGGATAATGAGCAGTTCTTC.

This rearrangement joins TRBV29-1 to TRBJ1-2, with 7 bases fitting TRBD1. V was clipped by 4 bases and J by 10 bases; unmatched bases: 12. The CDR3 has 13 residues. Germline CDR1 and CDR2: SQVTM and ANQGSEA. The CDR3: CSVGSPGGLDYTF. CDR3 nucleotides: TGCAGCGTTGGTTCTCCAGGGGGATTGGACTACACCTTC. The complete variable domain, with remaining parts taken from reference TRBV29-1 and TRBJ1-2, reads SAVISQKPSRDICQRGTSLTIQCQVDSQVTMMFWYRQQPGQSLTLIATANQGSEATYESGFVIDKFPISRPNLTFSTLTVSNMSPEDSSIYLCSVGSPGGLDYTFGSGTRLTVV.

The CDR3 region is CASSPLFRDRNTEAFF. DNA for the CDR3: TGTGCCAGCAGTCCCCTTTTCCGGGACAGAAACACTGAAGCTTTCTTT. This chain uses TRBV28 with TRBJ1-1; 7 bases agree with TRBD1. In germline, CDR1 is MDHEN, CDR2 SYDVKM. J was trimmed by 2 bases and V by 5 bases; bases with no gene match: 11. This CDR3 region has 16 residues. Drawing the rest from reference TRBV28 and TRBJ1-1, the complete variable domain is DVKVTQSSRYLVKRTGEKVFLECVQDMDHENMFWYRQDPGLGLRLIYFSYDVKMKEKGDIPEGYSVSREKKERFSLILESASTNQTSMYLCASSPLFRDRNTEAFFGQGTRLTVV.

This rearrangement joins TRBV7-2 to TRBJ2-2; maybe TRBD2 (5 bases). Deletions cut 3 bases from V and 4 bases from J, with 12 bases between. Per germline, CDR1 SGHTA and CDR2 FQGNSA. CDR3 length: 15 residues. The CDR3 coding sequence is TGTGCCAGCAGCTTCGTCGTCAGCGGCACCGGGGAGCTGTTTTTT. Encoded protein: CASSFVVSGTGELFF.

In its sample, this clone was seen a few times. The gene calls are TRBV28 and TRBJ1-4; a possible D gene is TRBD1 (6 bases). CDR3 size: 15 residues. V shed 6 bases and J shed 8 bases, with 19 bases lying between them. CDR1 MDHEN and CDR2 SYDVKM come from the germline V gene. The CDR3 nucleotides read TGTGCCAGCAGCCTACAGGGAGTCCGGGGAGAAAAACTGTTTTTT. Its translation is CASSLQGVRGEKLFF.